This T cell receptor (beta chain) was sequenced during a study of OX40 agonist ivuxolimab in advanced cancers. Study at large: Patients received the agonistic anti-OX40 (CD134) antibody ivuxolimab. Partial responses occurred in Three dose-escalation patients, one with hepatocellular carcinoma and two with cutaneous melanoma. Broader study findings: Fewer expanded clones were found on average in CD4+ than in CD8+ T cells.

The repertoire was sequenced with immunoSEQ multiplex PCR; TCRdb's copy has only in-frame clones and lacks some. The table has about 73,000 clones, about 88% seen once. This clone appeared once. Its specificity is unknown. Trimming took 4 bases from V and 4 from J, leaving 3 bases between them. Germline loops: CDR1 SGDLS, CDR2 YYNGEE. There are 11 residues in the CDR3. The rearrangement links TRBV9 to TRBJ2-1, with D hard to call. The sample was CD4+ or CD8+ T cells sorted from blood, taken in a trial of the OX40 agonist ivuxolimab. This TCR was recovered from an adult with an advanced solid tumor such as melanoma, head and neck, liver or kidney cancer. CDR3 amino acids: CASSMYNEQFF. The CDR3 DNA reads as TGTGCCAGCAGCATGTACAATGAGCAGTTCTTC.